This entry lists 7 T cell receptor beta chains sequenced from one sample in a study of shared clonotypes between healthy human individuals. This table comes from immunoSEQ multiplex PCR, and its TCRdb copy is limited to in-frame clones, with some not included. Of roughly 2.1 million clones listed, just over 90% are singletons. CD45RO-negative, CCR7-selected cells formed the naive CD8 fraction, which excluded terminally differentiated effector memory CD45RA+ cells. The sample consisted of naive CD8+ T cells from PBMCs. The source is a man aged 18 to 29 in good health. Some clones in this sample may be carry-over from other donors' samples.

This clone turned up a few times. The chain carries TRBV4-1 and TRBJ1-2; possibly TRBD1 for D (5 bases). The CDR3 runs 13 residues. The V end lost 1 base, the J end lost 8 bases, and 11 bases lay between the germline ends. Germline V gives CDR1 MGHRA, CDR2 YSYEKL. CDR3 sequence: CASSQVAGAGYTF. The DNA of the CDR3 is TGCGCCAGCAGCCAAGTGGCCGGGGCGGGCTACACCTTC.

The chain uses TRBV28 and TRBJ2-7; a possible D gene is TRBD2 (6 bases). Germline V gene sequence: CDR1 MDHEN, CDR2 SYDVKM. Trimming shortened V by 3 bases and J by 2 bases, and 14 bases separated the two germline ends. The CDR3 sequence is 15 residues long. The CDR3 region is CASSFPGEWAYEQYF. In DNA form, the CDR3 reads TGTGCCAGCAGTTTTCCGGGAGAGTGGGCCTACGAGCAGTACTTC.

The rearrangement links TRBV14 to TRBJ1-1; no firm D call. Trimming removed 2 bases at V and 4 bases at J, with 8 bases between. This CDR3 has 13 residues. CDR1 is SGHDN, CDR2 FVKESK, per germline. The CDR3 spells CASSQRRVTEAFF. The DNA of the CDR3 is TGTGCCAGCAGCCAAAGGAGGGTCACTGAAGCTTTCTTT.

The chain employs TRBV7-9 and TRBJ2-1; TRBD2 might be the D (6 bases). CDR1 and CDR2 (germline): SEHNR, FQNEAQ (reference sequence). The CDR3 consists of 17 residues. V was pared by 5 bases and J by 4 bases, with 21 bases between. The CDR3 is CASSPARGSGVYNEQFF. CDR3 coding DNA: TGTGCCAGCAGCCCTGCCCGGGGTAGCGGAGTATACAATGAGCAGTTCTTC.

This clone was observed once. The genes are TRBV19 and TRBJ1-1, with a weak D call TRBD1 (5 bases). The CDR3 totals 15 residues. The germline V gene encodes CDR1 LNHDA and CDR2 SQIVND (reference sequence). The V end was cut by 5 bases, the J end by 1 base, with 14 bases between. The CDR3 is CASSAHAGGNTEAFF. The CDR3 DNA reads as TGTGCCAGTAGTGCTCACGCGGGGGGGAACACTGAAGCTTTCTTT.

The rearrangement joins TRBV4-1 to TRBJ2-3; no clear D gene. The CDR3 has 15 residues. Germline V gene sequence: CDR1 MGHRA, CDR2 YSYEKL. V lost 1 base and J 0 bases, leaving 8 bases between the germline ends. The CDR3 DNA is TGCGCCAGCAGCCAAGCTCAAAGGAGCACAGATACGCAGTATTTT. This translates into CASSQAQRSTDTQYF.

The chain couples TRBV9 to TRBJ2-1, with a weak D call TRBD1 (6 bases). The CDR3 is 12 amino acids. V was shortened by 4 bases and J by 11 bases, with 13 bases between the two germline ends. Per germline, CDR1 SGDLS and CDR2 YYNGEE. The CDR3 reads CASSPIDRKQFF. The CDR3 nucleotides read TGTGCCAGCAGCCCGATTGACAGGAAGCAGTTCTTC. The entire variable domain, with the rest obtained from reference TRBV9 and TRBJ2-1, is as follows: DSGVTQTPKHLITATGQRVTLRCSPRSGDLSVYWYQQSLDQGLQFLIQYYNGEERAKGNILERFSAQQFPDLHSELNLSSLELGDSALYFCASSPIDRKQFFGPGTRLTVL.